This T cell receptor beta chain was found in a study of blood T cells in healthy people across ages. The second PCR ran roughly 6 to 12 cycles with a sample-barcoded 5' primer and J-beta primers. TCRdb itself ran the 5' RACE reads through MiXCR, one entry per CDR3 protein. The sample lists around 750,000 distinct CDR3 sequences; 53% were seen once. There are 15 residues in the CDR3. Trimming at V came to 5 bases and at J to 5 bases, leaving 10 bases not matched to a gene. The germline gives CDR1 LNHDA, CDR2 SQIVND (reference sequence). This TCR was sampled from a man of 80 years or more in good health. This rearrangement joins TRBV19 to TRBJ1-2; TRBD1 matches 8 bases. Source material: blood. CDR3 nucleotides: TGTGCCAGTAGTCCCCACCGGGACAGGACTTATGGCTACACCTTC. This sequence encodes CASSPHRDRTYGYTF.